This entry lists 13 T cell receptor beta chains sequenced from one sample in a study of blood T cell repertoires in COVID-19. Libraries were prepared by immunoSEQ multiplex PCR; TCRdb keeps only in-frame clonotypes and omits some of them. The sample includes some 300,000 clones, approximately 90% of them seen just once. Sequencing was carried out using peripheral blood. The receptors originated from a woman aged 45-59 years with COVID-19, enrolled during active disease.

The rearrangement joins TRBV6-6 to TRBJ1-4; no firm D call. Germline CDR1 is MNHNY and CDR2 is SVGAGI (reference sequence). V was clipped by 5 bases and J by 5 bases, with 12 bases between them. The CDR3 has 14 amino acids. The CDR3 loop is CASSVDFSNEKLFF. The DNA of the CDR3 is TGTGCCAGCAGTGTGGACTTCTCCAATGAAAAACTGTTTTTT.

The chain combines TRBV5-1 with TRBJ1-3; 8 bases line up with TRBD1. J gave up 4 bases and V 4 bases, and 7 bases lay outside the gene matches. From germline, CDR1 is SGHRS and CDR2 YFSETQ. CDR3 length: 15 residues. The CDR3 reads CASSPTGTGGNTIYF. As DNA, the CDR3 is TGCGCCAGCAGCCCAACCGGGACAGGAGGAAACACCATATATTTT.

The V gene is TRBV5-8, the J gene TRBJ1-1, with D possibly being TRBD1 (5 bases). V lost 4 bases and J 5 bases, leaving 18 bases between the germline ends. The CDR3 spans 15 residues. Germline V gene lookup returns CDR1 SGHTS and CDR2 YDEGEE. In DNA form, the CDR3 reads TGTGCCAGCAGCCGGGCCGAACCCAGGGTAACTGAAGCTTTCTTT. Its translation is CASSRAEPRVTEAFF. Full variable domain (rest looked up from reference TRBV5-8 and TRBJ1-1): EAGVTQSPTHLIKTRGQQATLRCSPISGHTSVYWYQQALGLGLQFLLWYDEGEERNRGNFPPRFSGRQFPNYSSELNVNALELEDSALYLCASSRAEPRVTEAFFGQGTRLTVV.

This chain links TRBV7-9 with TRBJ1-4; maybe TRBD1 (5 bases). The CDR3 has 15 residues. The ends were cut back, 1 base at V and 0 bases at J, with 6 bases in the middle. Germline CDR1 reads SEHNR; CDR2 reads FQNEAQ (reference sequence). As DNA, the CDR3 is TGTGCCAGCAGCTTAGGACAGACAACTAATGAAAAACTGTTTTTT. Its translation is CASSLGQTTNEKLFF.

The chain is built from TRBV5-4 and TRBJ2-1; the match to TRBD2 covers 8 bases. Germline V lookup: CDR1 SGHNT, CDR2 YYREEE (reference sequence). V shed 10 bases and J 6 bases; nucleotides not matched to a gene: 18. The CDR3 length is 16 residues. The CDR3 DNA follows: TGTGCCTATAAGCATAGGAGCTTAGCGGGAACCAATGAGCAGTTCTTC. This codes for CAYKHRSLAGTNEQFF.

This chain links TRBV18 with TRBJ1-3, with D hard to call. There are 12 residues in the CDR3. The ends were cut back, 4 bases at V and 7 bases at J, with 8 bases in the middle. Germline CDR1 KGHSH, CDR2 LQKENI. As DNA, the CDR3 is TGTGCCAGCTCACTCTCAGTGAACACCATATATTTT. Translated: CASSLSVNTIYF.

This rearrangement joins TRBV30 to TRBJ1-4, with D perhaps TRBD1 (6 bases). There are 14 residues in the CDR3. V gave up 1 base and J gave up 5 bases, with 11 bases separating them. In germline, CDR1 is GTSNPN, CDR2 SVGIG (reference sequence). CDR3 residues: CAWSATGRNEKLFF. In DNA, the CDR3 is TGTGCCTGGAGTGCGACAGGAAGAAATGAAAAACTGTTTTTT.

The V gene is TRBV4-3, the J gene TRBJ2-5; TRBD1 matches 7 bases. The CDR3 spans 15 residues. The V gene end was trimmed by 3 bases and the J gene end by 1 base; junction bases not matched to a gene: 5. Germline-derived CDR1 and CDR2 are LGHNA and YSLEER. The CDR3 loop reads CASSQEGTVQETQYF. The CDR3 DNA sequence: TGCGCCAGCAGCCAGGAAGGGACAGTCCAAGAGACCCAGTACTTC.

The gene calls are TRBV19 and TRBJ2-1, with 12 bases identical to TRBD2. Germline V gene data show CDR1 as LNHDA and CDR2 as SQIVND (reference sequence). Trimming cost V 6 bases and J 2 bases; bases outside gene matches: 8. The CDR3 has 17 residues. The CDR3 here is CASSRTTSGRPYNEQFF. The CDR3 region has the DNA TGTGCCAGTAGCAGGACGACTAGCGGGAGACCCTACAATGAGCAGTTCTTC. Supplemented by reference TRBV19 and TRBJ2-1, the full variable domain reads DGGITQSPKYLFRKEGQNVTLSCEQNLNHDAMYWYRQDPGQGLRLIYYSQIVNDFQKGDIAEGYSVSREKKESFPLTVTSAQKNPTAFYLCASSRTTSGRPYNEQFFGPGTRLTVL.

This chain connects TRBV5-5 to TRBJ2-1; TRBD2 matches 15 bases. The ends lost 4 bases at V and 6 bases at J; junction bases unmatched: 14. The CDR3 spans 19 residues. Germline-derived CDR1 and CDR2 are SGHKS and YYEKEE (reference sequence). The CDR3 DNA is TGTGCCAGCAGCGCGGGGCCGGGACTAGCGGGAGGAGTGGGCAATGAGCAGTTCTTC. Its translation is CASSAGPGLAGGVGNEQFF.

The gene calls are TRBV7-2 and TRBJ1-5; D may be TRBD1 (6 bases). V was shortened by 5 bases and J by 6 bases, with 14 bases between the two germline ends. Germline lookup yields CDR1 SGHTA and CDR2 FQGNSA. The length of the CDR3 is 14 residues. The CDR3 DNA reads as TGTGCCAGCAGCCTTACAGGGATAAGTCAGCCCCAGCATTTT. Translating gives CASSLTGISQPQHF. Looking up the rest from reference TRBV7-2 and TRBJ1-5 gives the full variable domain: GAGVSQSPSNKVTEKGKDVELRCDPISGHTALYWYRQSLGQGLEFLIYFQGNSAPDKSGLPSDRFSAERTGGSVSTLTIQRTQQEDSAVYLCASSLTGISQPQHFGDGTRLSIL.

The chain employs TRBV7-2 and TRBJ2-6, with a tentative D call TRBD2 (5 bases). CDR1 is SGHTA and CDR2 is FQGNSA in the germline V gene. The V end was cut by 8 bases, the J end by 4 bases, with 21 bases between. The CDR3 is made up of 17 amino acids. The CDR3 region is CASELSSGVRGANVLTF. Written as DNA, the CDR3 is TGTGCCAGCGAGCTTAGTTCCGGGGTGAGGGGGGCCAACGTCCTGACTTTC. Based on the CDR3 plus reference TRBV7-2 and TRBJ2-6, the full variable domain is GAGVSQSPSNKVTEKGKDVELRCDPISGHTALYWYRQSLGQGLEFLIYFQGNSAPDKSGLPSDRFSAERTGGSVSTLTIQRTQQEDSAVYLCASELSSGVRGANVLTFGAGSRLTVL.

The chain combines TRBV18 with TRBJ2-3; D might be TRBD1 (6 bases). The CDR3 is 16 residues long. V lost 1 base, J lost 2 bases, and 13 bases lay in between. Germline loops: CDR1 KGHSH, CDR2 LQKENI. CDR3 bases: TGTGCCAGCTCACCACGCGGACAGACGTTCACAGATACGCAGTATTTT. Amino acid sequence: CASSPRGQTFTDTQYF. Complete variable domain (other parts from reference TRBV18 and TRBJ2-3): NAGVMQNPRHLVRRRGQEARLRCSPMKGHSHVYWYRQLPEEGLKFMVYLQKENIIDESGMPKERFSAEFPKEGPSILRIQQVVRGDSAAYFCASSPRGQTFTDTQYFGPGTRLTVL.